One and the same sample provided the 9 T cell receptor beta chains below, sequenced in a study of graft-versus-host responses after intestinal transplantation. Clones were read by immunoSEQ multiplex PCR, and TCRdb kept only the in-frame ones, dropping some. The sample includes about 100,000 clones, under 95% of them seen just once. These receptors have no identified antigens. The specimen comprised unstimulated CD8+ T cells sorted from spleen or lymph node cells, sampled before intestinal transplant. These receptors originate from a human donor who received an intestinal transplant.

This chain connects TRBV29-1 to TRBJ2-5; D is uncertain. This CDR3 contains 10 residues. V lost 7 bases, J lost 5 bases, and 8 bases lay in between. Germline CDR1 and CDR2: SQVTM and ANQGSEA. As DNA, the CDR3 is TGCAGCGGAACCTTGGAGACCCAGTACTTC. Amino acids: CSGTLETQYF. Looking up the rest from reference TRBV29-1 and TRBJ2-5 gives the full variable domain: SAVISQKPSRDICQRGTSLTIQCQVDSQVTMMFWYRQQPGQSLTLIATANQGSEATYESGFVIDKFPISRPNLTFSTLTVSNMSPEDSSIYLCSGTLETQYFGPGTRLLVL.

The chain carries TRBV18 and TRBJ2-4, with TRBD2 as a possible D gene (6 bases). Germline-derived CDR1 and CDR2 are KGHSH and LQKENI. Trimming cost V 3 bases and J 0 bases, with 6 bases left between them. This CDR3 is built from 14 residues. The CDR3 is CASSPGLAKNIQYF. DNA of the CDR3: TGTGCCAGCTCACCGGGACTAGCCAAAAACATTCAGTACTTC.

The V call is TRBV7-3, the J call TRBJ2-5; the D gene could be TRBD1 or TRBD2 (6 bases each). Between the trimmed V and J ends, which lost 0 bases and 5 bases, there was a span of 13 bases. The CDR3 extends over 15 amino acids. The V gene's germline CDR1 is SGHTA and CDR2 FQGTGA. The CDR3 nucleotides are TGTGCCAGCAGCTTAACGGGGGCCGGAGGGGAGACCCAGTACTTC. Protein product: CASSLTGAGGETQYF.

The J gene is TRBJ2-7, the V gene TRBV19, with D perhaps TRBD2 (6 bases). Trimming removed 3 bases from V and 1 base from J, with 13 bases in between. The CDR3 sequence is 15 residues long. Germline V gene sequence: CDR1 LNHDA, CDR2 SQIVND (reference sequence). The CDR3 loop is CASSIGDGGSYEQYF. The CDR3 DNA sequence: TGTGCCAGTAGTATTGGGGACGGGGGATCCTACGAGCAGTACTTC. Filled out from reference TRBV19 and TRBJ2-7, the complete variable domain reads DGGITQSPKYLFRKEGQNVTLSCEQNLNHDAMYWYRQDPGQGLRLIYYSQIVNDFQKGDIAEGYSVSREKKESFPLTVTSAQKNPTAFYLCASSIGDGGSYEQYFGPGTRLTVT.

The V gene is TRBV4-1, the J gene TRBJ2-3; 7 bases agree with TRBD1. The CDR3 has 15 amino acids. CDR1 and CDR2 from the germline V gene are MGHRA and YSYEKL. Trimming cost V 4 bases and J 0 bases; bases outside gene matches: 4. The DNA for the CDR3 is TGCGCCAGCAGCCCCCGACAGGGAAGCACAGATACGCAGTATTTT. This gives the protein CASSPRQGSTDTQYF.

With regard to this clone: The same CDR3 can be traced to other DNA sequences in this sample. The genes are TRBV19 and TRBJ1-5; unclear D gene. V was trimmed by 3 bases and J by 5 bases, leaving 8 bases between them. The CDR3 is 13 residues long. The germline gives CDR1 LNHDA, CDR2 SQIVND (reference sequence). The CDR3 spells CASSIGGYQPQHF. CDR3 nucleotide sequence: TGTGCCAGTAGTATTGGAGGTTATCAGCCCCAGCATTTT.

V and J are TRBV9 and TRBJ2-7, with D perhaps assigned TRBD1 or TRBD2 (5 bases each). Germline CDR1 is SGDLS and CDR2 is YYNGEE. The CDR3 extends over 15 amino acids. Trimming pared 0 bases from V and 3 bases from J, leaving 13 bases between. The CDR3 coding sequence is TGTGCCAGCAGCGTAGGTTTGGGGGTGGACTACGAGCAGTACTTC. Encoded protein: CASSVGLGVDYEQYF.

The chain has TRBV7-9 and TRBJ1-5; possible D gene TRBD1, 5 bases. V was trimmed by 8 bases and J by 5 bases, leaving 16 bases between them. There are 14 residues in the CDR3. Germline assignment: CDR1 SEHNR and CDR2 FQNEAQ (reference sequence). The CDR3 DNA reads TGTGCCAGCGCCATCGCAGGGTCCGATCAGCCCCAGCATTTT. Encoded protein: CASAIAGSDQPQHF.

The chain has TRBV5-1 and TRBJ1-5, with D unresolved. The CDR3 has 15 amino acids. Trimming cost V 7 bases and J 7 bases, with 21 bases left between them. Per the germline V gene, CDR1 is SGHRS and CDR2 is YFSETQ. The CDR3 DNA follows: TGCGCCAGCTCACCCTCGGCAGGATTAGGGCAGCCCCAGCATTTT. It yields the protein CASSPSAGLGQPQHF. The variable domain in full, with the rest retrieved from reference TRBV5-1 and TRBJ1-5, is KAGVTQTPRYLIKTRGQQVTLSCSPISGHRSVSWYQQTPGQGLQFLFEYFSETQRNKGNFPGRFSGRQFSNSRSEMNVSTLELGDSALYLCASSPSAGLGQPQHFGDGTRLSIL.